The entry below gives a single TCR beta chain sequence along with its context. Antigen specificity is unknown. The data originate from a study of blood T cells in healthy people across ages. General study points: Versus aged donors, long-lived donors had higher diversity and more naive CD4+ cells.

Individuals who donated were healthy Caucasians from Russia aged roughly 6 to 100. Each donor gave roughly 9.2 milliliters of peripheral blood. Next came a second PCR, run for about 7 to 11 cycles, which used a sample-barcoded 5' primer along with a J-beta primer mix. Every molecule of cDNA carried a tag from a template-switch adaptor with 12 random nucleotides. MiXCR, applied by TCRdb to the 5' RACE reads, yields one record per CDR3 protein. This sample carries about a million distinct CDR3 sequences, 30% to 40% of them seen once, and the ten largest clones take about 12%. Specimen: blood. The sequence was obtained from a man between 18 and 29 years old in good health.

The CDR3 spells CASRLTQGYNEQYF. CDR3 nucleotides: TGTGCCAGCAGGCTTACACAGGGGTACAATGAGCAGTACTTC. The chain links TRBV7-8 to TRBJ2-7, with 7 bases fitting TRBD1. The CDR3 runs 14 residues. The V gene end was trimmed by 6 bases and the J gene end by 7 bases; junction bases not matched to a gene: 12. Germline V CDR1 and CDR2: SGHVS, FQNEAQ.